This T cell receptor beta chain was sequenced during a study of blood T cell repertoires in COVID-19. Study overall: The United States, Italy and Spain were the sources of the acute and convalescent COVID-19 samples. The analysed material was cDNA or gDNA that came from T cells, B-cell-depleted T cells, or PBMCs.

Study processing details: Estimation of nucleated cell counts relied on the amplification of reference gene primers. Sequencing was performed with immunoSEQ multiplex PCR; in TCRdb, only in-frame clones are kept and a portion is missing. V, J and clone size derive from that table, while D and trimming were established from the DNA sequence. Of 300,000 to 350,000 clones in the sample, 87% were seen once. The sample was peripheral blood. This sequence was found in a man aged 18 to 29 with active or convalescent COVID-19.

CDR3 nucleotide sequence: TGTGCCAGCAGTTATATTGGGCAGGGGCATGAAAAACTGTTTTTT. Its translation is CASSYIGQGHEKLFF. V and J are TRBV6-9 and TRBJ1-4; TRBD1 might be the D (6 bases). V lost 2 bases and J lost 6, with 13 bases in between. The CDR3 contains 15 residues. Looked up from germline, CDR1 is MNHGY and CDR2 is SVAAGI.